A selection of T cell receptor beta chains follows, all from one sample in a study of cytomegalovirus exposure and HLA in healthy donors. Here immunoSEQ multiplex PCR was the method, and the copy in TCRdb shows in-frame clones only, minus some. The sample has approximately 180,000 clones; about an eighth are singletons. The sequenced sample was PBMCs. The receptor source for this set is a man between 45 and 60 years old in good health and CMV-seropositive. The CDR3 runs from the conserved cysteine through the conserved F or W. Fields, in order: J gene, V gene, D gene, clone size, CDR3 protein, CDR3 DNA. D genes are given only for firm matches. Part of the rows lack a size; the others show once, few, many or a class for expanded clones.

>TRBJ2-7|TRBV25-1|-|-
CASSEGGLGSAYEQYF
TGTGCCAGCAGTGAAGGAGGGCTAGGGTCGGCCTACGAGCAGTACTTC
>TRBJ2-6|TRBV7-2|TRBD1|-
CASSVGTGFSGANVLTF
TGTGCCAGCAGCGTCGGGACAGGGTTCTCTGGGGCCAACGTCCTGACTTTC
>TRBJ2-7|TRBV30|-|-
CAITVSYEQYF
TGTGCCATTACAGTTTCCTACGAGCAGTACTTC
>TRBJ2-2|TRBV19|-|-
CASSYDITGELFF
TGTGCCAGTAGCTATGATATCACCGGGGAGCTGTTTTTT
>TRBJ1-2|TRBV9|-|-
CASSVEGVYGYTF
TGTGCCAGCAGCGTAGAAGGGGTCTATGGCTACACCTTC
>TRBJ1-6|TRBV6-5|-|-
CASSSDSTRGDSPLHF
TGTGCCAGCAGTTCCGACAGTACAAGGGGTGACTCACCCCTCCACTTT
>TRBJ2-5|TRBV6-5|-|few
CASSPGETQYF
TGTGCCAGCTCCCCTGGCGAGACCCAGTACTTC
>TRBJ1-2|TRBV9|-|-
CASSPNQGNYGYTF
TGTGCCAGCAGCCCCAATCAGGGCAACTATGGCTACACCTTC
>TRBJ2-3|TRBV5-1|-|few
CASSLVGGQNTDTQYF
TGCGCCAGCAGCTTGGTCGGAGGACAGAACACAGATACGCAGTATTTT
>TRBJ2-3|TRBV9|TRBD2|-
CASSGRGVGDTQYF
TGTGCCAGCAGCGGACGGGGGGTAGGAGATACGCAGTATTTT
>TRBJ1-6|TRBV6-5|TRBD1|-
CASSYSGQENSPLHF
TGTGCCAGCAGTTACTCGGGACAGGAAAATTCACCCCTCCACTTT
>TRBJ1-1|TRBV7-2|-|few
CASSLEAGNTEAFF
TGTGCCAGCAGCTTAGAGGCAGGGAACACTGAAGCTTTCTTT
>TRBJ1-3|TRBV29-1|TRBD1|few
CSVEGTGQGNTIYF
TGCAGCGTTGAGGGGACAGGGCAGGGAAACACCATATATTTT
>TRBJ1-5|TRBV19|TRBD1|few
CASRLGTGVGRTRGQPQHF
TGTGCCAGTAGGCTCGGGACAGGGGTGGGCAGAACAAGAGGCCAGCCCCAGCATTTT
>TRBJ1-2|TRBV7-9|-|-
CASTQGSRGGYTF
TGTGCCAGCACCCAAGGTAGCAGGGGAGGCTACACCTTC
>TRBJ1-1|TRBV5-1|-|-
CASSLVLGAAEAFF
TGCGCCAGCAGCTTGGTCCTAGGGGCTGCTGAAGCTTTCTTT
>TRBJ2-3|TRBV10-2|-|-
CAHQGTGTDTQYF
TGCGCCCACCAGGGTACCGGGACAGATACGCAGTATTTT
>TRBJ1-2|TRBV5-8|TRBD1|few
CASSRKAQGAGKGYTF
TGTGCCAGCAGCCGGAAGGCACAGGGGGCCGGAAAAGGCTACACCTTC
>TRBJ2-2|TRBV7-2|TRBD2|-
CASSLLAGYANTGELFF
TGTGCCAGCAGCTTACTAGCGGGCTATGCGAACACCGGGGAGCTGTTTTTT
>TRBJ1-1|TRBV7-2|TRBD1|few
CASSLGPGGNTEAFF
TGTGCCAGCAGCTTGGGGCCAGGGGGGAACACTGAAGCTTTCTTT
>TRBJ2-1|TRBV27|TRBD2|-
CASRFSGGRYNEQFF
TGTGCCAGCAGATTCAGCGGGGGGCGTTACAATGAGCAGTTCTTC
>TRBJ2-5|TRBV30|TRBD1|-
CAWTMFQQGGETQYF
TGTGCCTGGACTATGTTCCAACAGGGGGGAGAGACCCAGTACTTC
>TRBJ1-1|TRBV6-1|-|few
CASSETQVTEAFF
TGTGCCAGCAGTGAAACCCAGGTCACTGAAGCTTTCTTT
>TRBJ1-3|TRBV7-8|-|-
CASSLVTGGNTIYF
TGTGCCAGCAGCTTAGTAACCGGTGGAAACACCATATATTTT
>TRBJ2-3|TRBV11-2|TRBD1|-
CASSSLDRVSTDTQYF
TGTGCCAGCAGCTCTCTCGACAGGGTGAGCACAGATACGCAGTATTTT
>TRBJ1-1|TRBV29-1|-|-
CSAGWWQGMRNTEAFF
TGCAGCGCCGGGTGGTGGCAGGGGATGAGAAACACTGAAGCTTTCTTT
>TRBJ2-5|TRBV4-1|TRBD2|-
CASSQGTSGGVETQYF
TGCGCCAGCAGCCAAGGGACTAGCGGAGGGGTAGAGACCCAGTACTTC
>TRBJ2-7|TRBV5-1|TRBD1|-
CASSLSGGANQQYF
TGCGCCAGCAGTCTTTCAGGGGGCGCAAATCAGCAGTACTTC
>TRBJ1-6|TRBV11-3|TRBD1|few
CASTGTGASPLHF
TGTGCCAGCACCGGGACAGGGGCTTCACCCCTCCACTTT
>TRBJ1-5|TRBV6-6|TRBD1|few
CASSYGQGGQPQHF
TGTGCCAGCAGTTATGGACAGGGAGGACAGCCCCAGCATTTT
>TRBJ1-1|TRBV2|-|-
CASLGGGSTEAFF
TGTGCCAGCCTCGGTGGGGGGAGCACTGAAGCTTTCTTT
>TRBJ2-7|TRBV7-8|TRBD2|few
CASTSGGLLYEQYF
TGTGCCAGCACTAGCGGGGGACTACTCTACGAGCAGTACTTC
>TRBJ2-5|TRBV2|TRBD1|-
CASLSGTGGLETQYF
TGTGCCAGCCTCTCCGGGACAGGGGGCCTTGAGACCCAGTACTTC
>TRBJ2-7|TRBV11-2|TRBD1|-
CASSLQGGGDEQYF
TGTGCCAGCAGCTTACAAGGGGGCGGCGACGAGCAGTACTTC
>TRBJ2-1|TRBV28|-|few
CASSLIQGGSYNEQFF
TGTGCCAGCAGTTTAATACAGGGGGGGTCCTACAATGAGCAGTTCTTC
>TRBJ2-3|TRBV9|TRBD2|-
CASSVGAGGSTDTQYF
TGTGCCAGCAGCGTAGGAGCGGGGGGTAGCACAGATACGCAGTATTTT
>TRBJ2-7|TRBV7-9|-|-
CASSLAGHGTIEQYF
TGTGCCAGCAGCTTAGCGGGACATGGGACTATCGAGCAGTACTTC
>TRBJ1-2|TRBV5-4|-|few
CASSLGSPNYGYTF
TGTGCCAGCAGCTTGGGCAGTCCTAACTATGGCTACACCTTC
>TRBJ1-1|TRBV6-6|TRBD1|-
CASSYRQGASEAFF
TGTGCCAGCAGTTATAGACAGGGGGCCTCTGAAGCTTTCTTT
>TRBJ2-1|TRBV14|TRBD2|few
CASSQDLGGANEQFF
TGTGCCAGCAGCCAAGATCTCGGGGGGGCAAATGAGCAGTTCTTC
>TRBJ2-6|TRBV7-2|-|-
CASSSRVGGANVLTF
TGTGCCAGCAGCTCCAGGGTTGGTGGGGCCAACGTCCTGACTTTC
>TRBJ1-5|TRBV7-8|-|-
CASSLDRNQPQHF
TGTGCCAGCAGCCTCGACAGAAATCAGCCCCAGCATTTT
>TRBJ1-6|TRBV7-6|TRBD1|-
CASSVLGQGAYNSPLHF
TGTGCCAGCAGCGTCCTGGGACAGGGGGCTTATAATTCACCCCTCCACTTT
>TRBJ2-5|TRBV5-4|-|few
CASSLVSSDETQYF
TGTGCCAGCAGCTTGGTATCCAGCGATGAGACCCAGTACTTC
>TRBJ2-7|TRBV7-2|TRBD1|few
CASSLAGRQGESPMGVNEQYF
TGTGCCAGCAGCTTAGCAGGACGGCAGGGGGAATCCCCCATGGGGGTTAACGAGCAGTACTTC